Sequencing of this TCR beta chain was carried out in a study of T cells in Graves' hyperthyroidism and ophthalmopathy (dated by TCRdb to between 2018 and 2021). At the level of the whole study: Peripheral blood samples were taken at the time of initial diagnosis, prior to any treatment. TCR V-J signatures able to tell the groups apart were searched for in a discovery cohort of some 97 patients, of whom roughly 42 had Graves' ophthalmopathy and around 56 had stable Graves' hyperthyroidism. Whether ophthalmopathy could be predicted prospectively was tested in an independent validation cohort made up of approximately 19 hyperthyroidism patients plus 17 patients who later progressed to ophthalmopathy. The roughly 91 discovery patients were randomly split 7:3 into training and test sets. The study also compared thyroid tissue and blood T-cell repertoires from more than five Graves' hyperthyroidism patients. After blood sampling, hyperthyroidism patients were treated with methimazole at a starting dose of 30 mg daily, and ophthalmopathy patients were treated with high-dose intravenous methylprednisolone. The paper reports TCR Vbeta CDR3 sequencing of fewer than 150 peripheral blood samples: approximately 41 ophthalmopathy, roughly 74 hyperthyroidism and 17 progressor patients. Study-level results and caveats: During validation, the model predicted progression to ophthalmopathy a median of approximately 6 months ahead of onset, with approximately 71% sensitivity and 72.22% specificity. A 13 V-J signature model separated ophthalmopathy from stable hyperthyroidism, with approximately 87% sensitivity and approximately 81% specificity in cross-validation and 80%/75% in testing. Most expanded thyroid clonotypes (frequency above 0.001) were also detected in blood, a finding suggesting that blood repertoires may reflect thyroid immune responses. No statistical method was used to set the sample size in advance, and investigators knew the group allocation.

The TCR beta CDR3 regions were amplified from the RNA transcripts. The TCR CDR3 was subjected to a first round of RT-PCR using the HTBI primer set and the Qiagen OneStep RT-PCR kit. The libraries were constructed in a second round of multiplex PCR and then size-selected and purified. Sequencing of the libraries was done on an Illumina HiSeq2000 using paired-end 100 bp reads. On the authors' methods: SOAPnuke was used to process the raw data, throwing out any read that contained adapters or uncalled bases, had a mean Phred below 15, or lacked an exact constant-primer or identifier match. COPE v1.2.5 was used to merge the high-quality paired reads, and each unique nucleotide sequence was defined as a clonotype. MiTCR v1.1 was used to align the clonotypes against IMGT TRBV, TRBD and TRBJ reference segments. Only V-J combinations with frequency above 0.0001, covering 99.2% of repertoires, were analysed. A TCS score was defined as the ratio of F50 (clonal expansion) to E x V (chaos), with BLOSUM62-based TCRdist applied between CDR3 peptides within each V-J. Welch's t-statistics and random forest reduced 500 to 550 V-J features to 10 to 15, which were used in a naive Bayes classifier (R e1071). The public reads were reanalyzed by TCRdb: fastp trimming at Q25, MiXCR alignment, in-frame beta chains only. Each entry merges the rows of one CDR3 protein and shows their most common DNA and genes. The V and J calls and clone size come from TCRdb's table, not from the authors' own analysis. Counted in this sample were fewer than 550,000 distinct CDR3 sequences; approximately 14% of them appeared once. Around 7.7% of the sample is taken by the ten largest.

The CDR3 runs 16 residues from the cysteine to the phenylalanine. Only the CDR3 region is kept as DNA, spanning 48 bases read in frame from base 1. Via the germline V gene, CDR1 is LGHNA and CDR2 YNFKEQ. Germline trimming amounts to 0 bases on V and 4 bases on J, with 4 as the count of junction bases outside the gene matches. On this clonotype: The antigen it binds to is not known. Base quality data are lacking; no much larger clone is found one base away.

A patient counted as having stable Graves' hyperthyroidism if no progression to ophthalmopathy occurred over 18 months of follow-up. Hyperthyroidism patients were newly diagnosed, had a disease duration of under 2 months, and were aged 18 to 65 years. Any patient with an uncontrolled infection, another autoimmune disease, pregnancy or lactation was excluded. Clinical symptoms, serum thyroxine and TRAb, thyroid ultrasound, and orbital computed tomography formed the basis for the diagnoses. PBMCs were isolated from about 9 ml of fresh peripheral blood by Ficoll-Paque density gradient centrifugation. Total RNA was extracted using Trizol reagent, and RNA quality was assessed on an Agilent 2100 Bioanalyzer.

The sequence links TRBV4-2 to TRBJ2-3, with TRBD2 matching 10 junction bases. The TCR sequence derives from a woman under 30 with Graves' hyperthyroidism. Specimen: blood. CDR3 reads: CASSQDQRGGPDTQYF. The DNA reads as follows: TGTGCCAGCAGCCAAGATCAGCGGGGGGGGCCAGATACGCAGTATTTT.